Shown below are 16 T cell receptor beta chains from a single sample sequenced in a study of shared clonotypes between healthy human individuals. CD45RO-negative CD8 cells positively selected for CCR7 made up the naive population, which excluded terminally differentiated effector memory CD45RA+ cells. The data were produced by immunoSEQ multiplex PCR, yet TCRdb's version contains in-frame clones alone and is incomplete. The data hold millions of clones, with about 93% observed a single time. Sequenced input: naive CD8+ T cells from PBMCs. The receptors derive from a man aged 18 to 29 in good health. Some clones in this sample may be carry-over from other donors' samples.

This clone was observed once. The chain employs TRBV9 and TRBJ2-1; 10 nucleotides match TRBD2. Germline values: CDR1 SGDLS, CDR2 YYNGEE. The CDR3 has 16 amino acids. Losses at the gene ends were 0 bases for V and 10 bases for J; bases not matched to a gene: 10. The CDR3 coding sequence is TGTGCCAGCAGCGTAGGGTGGACTAGCGGCTATGGAGAGCAGTTCTTC. Its protein is CASSVGWTSGYGEQFF.

The chain is built from TRBV7-8 and TRBJ2-7; maybe TRBD1 (6 bases). CDR1 SGHVS and CDR2 FQNEAQ come from the germline V gene. This CDR3 region has 17 residues. The V and J ends lost 5 bases and 5 bases respectively, with 25 bases between them. The CDR3 coding sequence is TGTGCCAGCAGCCCCCTGACAGGACATGTGAAGGTGGACGAGCAGTACTTC. Translated, it gives CASSPLTGHVKVDEQYF.

The rearrangement uses TRBV9 and TRBJ2-7; D gene unclear. Trimming took 3 bases from V and 4 from J, leaving 17 bases between them. Germline CDR1 SGDLS, CDR2 YYNGEE. This CDR3 has 15 amino acids. The CDR3 DNA is TGTGCCAGCAGCGGTGGTCCGCCTCAGCCGTACGAGCAGTACTTC. Protein: CASSGGPPQPYEQYF.

This chain links TRBV28 with TRBJ2-4; D unclear. Trimming removed 6 bases at V and 9 bases at J, with 18 bases between. CDR1 is MDHEN, CDR2 SYDVKM, per germline. The CDR3 has 14 amino acids. CDR3 residues: CASSARTWLSIQYF. The CDR3 coding sequence is TGTGCCAGCAGCGCCCGGACGTGGTTGAGCATTCAGTACTTC.

The genes are TRBV27 and TRBJ2-7, with 9 bases lining up with TRBD1. V shed 5 bases, J shed 3 bases, and the junction held 17 bases outside the gene matches. The CDR3 sequence is 18 residues long. The germline V gene has CDR1 MNHEY and CDR2 SMNVEV (reference sequence). The CDR3 protein is CASSPGGAGTGRVYEQYF. The CDR3 DNA reads TGTGCCAGCAGTCCCGGCGGGGCGGGGACAGGGAGAGTCTACGAGCAGTACTTC.

The chain carries TRBV7-9 and TRBJ1-2, with TRBD1 as a possible D gene (6 bases). The CDR3 sequence is 14 residues long. Germline V gene sequence: CDR1 SEHNR, CDR2 FQNEAQ (reference sequence). Trimming shortened V by 3 bases and J by 5 bases, and 13 bases separated the two germline ends. In DNA, the CDR3 is TGTGCCAGCAGCTTCGTCGGACAGATATATGGCTACACCTTC. This encodes CASSFVGQIYGYTF.

V usage is TRBV9 and J usage is TRBJ1-4; D remains unclear. Trimming shortened V by 0 bases and J by 6 bases, and 6 bases separated the two germline ends. This CDR3 is built from 13 residues. Looked up from germline, CDR1 is SGDLS and CDR2 is YYNGEE. CDR3 coding DNA: TGTGCCAGCAGCGTAGCTAATGATGAAAAACTGTTTTTT. Translation gives CASSVANDEKLFF.

The chain uses TRBV18 and TRBJ2-5; possible D gene TRBD1, 5 bases. Looked up from germline, CDR1 is KGHSH and CDR2 is LQKENI. Trimming left V 2 bases short and J 2 bases short, with 12 bases between. The CDR3 is made up of 15 amino acids. The CDR3 DNA reads TGTGCCAGCTCACCAGGCGACAGACTGCAAGAGACCCAGTACTTC. Its protein product is CASSPGDRLQETQYF. The entire variable domain, with the rest obtained from reference TRBV18 and TRBJ2-5, is as follows: NAGVMQNPRHLVRRRGQEARLRCSPMKGHSHVYWYRQLPEEGLKFMVYLQKENIIDESGMPKERFSAEFPKEGPSILRIQQVVRGDSAAYFCASSPGDRLQETQYFGPGTRLLVL.

The chain is built from TRBV10-3 and TRBJ2-4; TRBD1 or TRBD2 may be the D gene (5 bases each). The CDR3 is 11 residues long. V dropped 3 bases and J dropped 14 bases, with 11 bases sitting between them. From germline, CDR1 is ENHRY and CDR2 SYGVKD. The CDR3 loop is CAISDLGTKYF. CDR3 nucleotides: TGTGCCATCAGTGACCTGGGGACCAAGTACTTC.

V usage is TRBV28 and J usage is TRBJ2-7; D possibly corresponds to TRBD1 (5 bases). Germline V gene lookup returns CDR1 MDHEN and CDR2 SYDVKM. The germline V and J ends were trimmed by 8 bases and 3 bases, with 17 bases remaining between them. The CDR3 loop spans 14 amino acids. CDR3 region: CASAYLRGIYEQYF. The CDR3 region has the DNA TGTGCCAGCGCATATCTAAGGGGAATCTACGAGCAGTACTTC.

The rearrangement links TRBV19 to TRBJ2-2, with no clear D. The V end was cut by 5 bases, the J end by 0 bases, with 10 bases between. CDR3 length equals 15 residues. The germline gives CDR1 LNHDA, CDR2 SQIVND (reference sequence). Here the CDR3 DNA reads TGTGCCAGTAGTTCAGCGATTACGAACACCGGGGAGCTGTTTTTT. It is translated as CASSSAITNTGELFF.

This clone occurred once. This chain links TRBV11-2 with TRBJ2-1; no firm D call. In germline, CDR1 is SGHAT, CDR2 FQNNGV. The CDR3 is 14 residues long. The germline V and J ends were trimmed by 1 base and 7 bases, with 11 bases remaining between them. In DNA, the CDR3 is TGTGCCAGCAGCTTAGTTCCAGAATCTAATGAGCAGTTCTTC. It translates to CASSLVPESNEQFF. The variable domain in full, with the rest retrieved from reference TRBV11-2 and TRBJ2-1, is EAGVAQSPRYKIIEKRQSVAFWCNPISGHATLYWYQQILGQGPKLLIQFQNNGVVDDSQLPKDRFSAERLKGVDSTLKIQPAKLEDSAVYLCASSLVPESNEQFFGPGTRLTVL.

This sequence joins TRBV7-2 and TRBJ2-3; D is perhaps TRBD1 (6 bases). The ends were cut back, 5 bases at V and 2 bases at J, with 23 bases in the middle. This CDR3 is 18 amino acids long. Germline CDR1 is SGHTA and CDR2 is FQGNSA. DNA of the CDR3: TGTGCCAGCAGCCCACGGAGGACAGACGGTTTTATCACAGATACGCAGTATTTT. It yields the protein CASSPRRTDGFITDTQYF.

This clone was found a few times. The V gene is TRBV30, the J gene TRBJ2-7; D is tentatively TRBD1 or TRBD2 (5 bases each). The CDR3 length is 14 residues. Trimming took off 3 bases at V and 0 bases at J, with 12 bases between the two ends. The germline V gene encodes CDR1 GTSNPN and CDR2 SVGIG (reference sequence). CDR3 sequence (DNA): TGTGCCTGGAGCCGGGACCGAGACTCCTACGAGCAGTACTTC. It yields the protein CAWSRDRDSYEQYF.

CDR3 bases: TGTGCCAGCAGTTCTCCCCGGGAGCTCTGGGTCGGGGAGCTGTTTTTT. It encodes CASSSPRELWVGELFF. V gene TRBV28 combines with J gene TRBJ2-2; tentatively, D is TRBD2 (6 bases). Deletions cut 4 bases from V and 7 bases from J, with 19 bases between. This CDR3 region has 16 residues. Germline CDR1 MDHEN, CDR2 SYDVKM. The full variable domain, completed using reference TRBV28 and TRBJ2-2, is DVKVTQSSRYLVKRTGEKVFLECVQDMDHENMFWYRQDPGLGLRLIYFSYDVKMKEKGDIPEGYSVSREKKERFSLILESASTNQTSMYLCASSSPRELWVGELFFGEGSRLTVL.

The CDR3 sequence is CSVIDRQNTGELFF. In nucleotides, the CDR3 is TGCAGCGTTATCGACAGACAGAACACCGGGGAGCTGTTTTTT. V usage is TRBV29-1 and J usage is TRBJ2-2; tentative D call: TRBD1 (5 bases). The CDR3 length is 14 residues. Per the germline V gene, CDR1 is SQVTM and CDR2 is ANQGSEA. Trimming removed 5 bases at V and 1 base at J, with 11 bases between.